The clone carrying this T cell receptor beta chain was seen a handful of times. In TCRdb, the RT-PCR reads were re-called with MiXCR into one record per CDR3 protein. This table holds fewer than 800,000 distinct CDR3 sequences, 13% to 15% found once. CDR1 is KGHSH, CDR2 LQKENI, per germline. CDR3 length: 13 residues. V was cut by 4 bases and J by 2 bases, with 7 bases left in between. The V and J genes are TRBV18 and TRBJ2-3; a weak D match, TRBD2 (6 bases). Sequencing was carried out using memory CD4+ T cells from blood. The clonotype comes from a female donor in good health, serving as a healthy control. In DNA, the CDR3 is TGTGCCAGCTCACAGGGACTCACAGATACGCAGTATTTT. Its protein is CASSQGLTDTQYF.